This T cell receptor beta chain was sequenced during a study of T-cell reconstitution after alpha-beta-depleted transplantation in children. Germline assignment: CDR1 SEHNR and CDR2 FQNEAQ (reference sequence). Trimming took off 8 bases at V and 6 bases at J, with 1 base between the two ends. There are 9 residues in the CDR3. A word on this clonotype: The antigen remains unidentified.

A library of TCRbeta sequences, prepared with unique molecular identifiers, was generated. TCRdb re-called the PCR reads with MiXCR, one entry per CDR3 protein. This sample carries fewer than 250,000 distinct CDR3 sequences, roughly 18% of them seen once, and the ten largest clones take about 41%. Findings and limits, study-wide: The authors attributed T-cell counts and diversity one year after transplant mostly to newly produced T cells. Expanded graft clones numbering several hundred reportedly gave rise to alpha-beta T cells about two months after transplant.

V and J are TRBV7-9 and TRBJ2-2, with D hard to call. The sample in question was PBMCs, mostly from graft donor cells, obtained 360 days after TCRalphabeta/CD19-depleted stem cell transplant. The clonotype was recovered from a male patient aged 2-10 years who had a stem cell transplant for acute lymphoblastic leukemia, so the T cells may come from the graft donor. CDR3 region: CASAGELFF. The CDR3 DNA follows: TGTGCCAGCGCCGGGGAGCTGTTTTTT.